This record looks at one T cell receptor (beta chain) sequence and its context. The antigen it recognizes is unknown. Base-call qualities are not available, and no considerably larger clone is one nucleotide away. The data belong to a study of T cell responses to AZD1222 COVID-19 vaccine (dated by TCRdb to the early 2020s). Background on the whole study: A total of 233 trial participants underwent TCR sequencing, of whom 200 to 220 received two doses of AZD1222 and around 26 received two doses of the MenACWY control vaccine. Enrollment into the trials was organized by age into subgroups of 18-55, 56-69 and 70-plus years, and those subgroups contained approximately 160, 26 and 62 TCR-sequenced participants, respectively.

The CDR3 regions of human TCRbeta chains were analyzed by immunosequencing. In the source study's methods: Repertoire TCRs were checked for matches against a reference library of SARS-CoV-2-specific TCRs that had been generated using the MIRA antigen-specificity platform. Breadth was defined as the fraction of unique TCRs that were SARS-CoV-2-associated. Depth was defined as the fraction of total T cells that were SARS-CoV-2-associated. Using the MIRA data, each spike-specific TCR was assigned both to the spike region to which the TCR was reactive and to a CD4 or CD8 class. Log10-transformed breadth and depth values were compared by one-way ANOVA with Sidak's multiple comparisons tests. TCRdb's version of the immuneACCESS table is confined to in-frame rearrangements and falls short of the full clone set. An unresolved V gene accounts for under half of the shortfall where checked; the remainder is of unknown origin. That table gives V, J and clone size, and the DNA gave D and trimming. Recorded for this sample are roughly 100,000 clones; more than 75% of them occurred a single time. The top ten hold roughly 10% of the sample.

The time point label corresponds to: about 28 days (+/-7) after the second vaccine dose. AZD1222 recipients given second doses at about 4 weeks or at about 12 weeks were pooled, since spike-specific TCR depth and breadth were not found to differ between the two schedules. Vaccinee samples came from UK trials COV001 and COV002, including a single-blind randomized controlled phase 2/3 trial of AZD1222 (ChAdOx1 nCoV-19) in healthy adults. For TCRbeta chain sequencing, PBMC samples from trial participants were taken at day 0 and at day 28 after the second dose. The study at large found these results: Participants were mostly white British and included more females than males, and it was suggested by the authors that clonal diversity may have been underestimated. Epitopes outside the regions mutated in the B.1.351 and B.1.1.7 variants were reportedly recognized by nearly half of the unique spike-specific TCRs. Because no day 14 peak-response samples were available, repertoires were characterized only after the peak T cell response. The vaccine-associated CD4 TCRs covered the entire spike protein, and the dominant responses fell in regions 160-218 and 743-854. Conclusions about previously exposed vaccinees are limited, since just a handful of AZD1222 recipients were seropositive for SARS-CoV-2 at baseline. The 56-69-year group was small, and its depth increase did not reach significance, likely because of low power. A significant rise in spike-specific TCR breadth and depth was observed after two AZD1222 doses relative to day 0 and relative to MenACWY recipients.

Cut back by 1 base and 0 bases, the V and J ends lie 9 bases apart. CDR1 and CDR2 were assigned from the germline V gene as SGDLS and YYNGEE. The CDR3 sequence holds 15 residues, the cysteine and phenylalanine included. Here the CDR3 DNA is all that survives: 45 bases in frame from base 1. The origin of this receptor is an adult who received the AZD1222 COVID-19 vaccine. Recombination linked TRBV9 to TRBJ2-3; the D gene is not confidently resolved. The source was peripheral blood, collected 28 days after the second AZD1222 dose. The nucleotide sequence is given as TGTGCCAGCAGCGTATCGGTCGGGAGCACAGATACGCAGTATTTT. This yields the protein CASSVSVGSTDTQYF.